This TCR beta chain was captured in a study of regulatory T cells in long-lasting Graves disease. The time point is: newly diagnosed GD, antithyroid drugs for less than 3 months. Making the TCR library involved RNA that had been extracted from PBMCs. CDR3 regions were amplified by Arm-PCR using iRepertoire HTBI primers to build TCR beta libraries. TCRdb reanalysed the multiplex PCR reads using MiXCR and keeps one entry per CDR3 protein. The sample carries approximately 490,000 distinct CDR3 sequences, 15% to 20% recorded once. This clonotype was counted only a few times. What it binds is not known. There are 14 residues in the CDR3. Germline loops: CDR1 MNHEY, CDR2 SVGAGI. V shed 1 base, J shed 9 bases, and the junction held 5 bases outside the gene matches. General observations from the study: More public clonotypes were shared by persistent patients (around 2,800) than by new patients (about 970). Newly diagnosed Graves' patients exceeded persistent ones in TCR diversity.

These data were also filed under a second study, of T cells in Graves' hyperthyroidism and ophthalmopathy.

This TCR derives from a middle-aged man with Graves disease. V usage is TRBV6-5 and J usage is TRBJ2-1, with TRBD2 matching 8 bases. The sample was peripheral blood mononuclear cells (PBMCs), taken at new diagnosis, from a patient treated with antithyroid drugs. In DNA form, the CDR3 reads TGTGCCAGCAGTTACTTGGGCGGGAGGACTGAGCAGTTCTTC. This encodes CASSYLGGRTEQFF.